This T cell receptor beta chain appears in the sequencing data of a study of monozygotic twins with inflammatory bowel disease. Points from the study as a whole: Other individuals had fewer clonotypes in common with IBD patients than with healthy twins, especially with disease activity.

On this clonotype itself: The antigen remains unidentified.

UMIs incorporating a 6-nucleotide sample barcode were appended by means of template switching. Using the 5' RACE reads, TCRdb records one entry per CDR3 protein without DNA. The data show hundreds of thousands of distinct CDR3 sequences, and the top ten clones hold 5.6%. Looked up from germline, CDR1 is SGHRS and CDR2 is YFSETQ. The CDR3 contains 15 residues. This TCR was recovered from a human donor with ulcerative colitis or Crohn's disease, or a healthy co-twin of an affected twin (not recorded which). V and J are TRBV5-1 and TRBJ1-1; TCRdb's assignment of TRBD1 cannot be checked, as there is no DNA. What was sequenced was blood. CDR3 amino acids: CASSSTTGGGIGAFF.